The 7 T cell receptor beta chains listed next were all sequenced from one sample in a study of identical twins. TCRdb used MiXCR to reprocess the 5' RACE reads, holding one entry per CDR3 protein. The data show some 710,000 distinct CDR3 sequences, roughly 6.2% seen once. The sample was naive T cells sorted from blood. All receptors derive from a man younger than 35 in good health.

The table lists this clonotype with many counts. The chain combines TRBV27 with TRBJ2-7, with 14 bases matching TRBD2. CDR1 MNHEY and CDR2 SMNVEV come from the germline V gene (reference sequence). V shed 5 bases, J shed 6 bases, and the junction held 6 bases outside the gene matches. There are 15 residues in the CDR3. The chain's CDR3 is CASSPGTSGSGEQYV. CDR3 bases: TGTGCCAGCAGTCCCGGGACTAGCGGGAGTGGCGAGCAGTACGTC.

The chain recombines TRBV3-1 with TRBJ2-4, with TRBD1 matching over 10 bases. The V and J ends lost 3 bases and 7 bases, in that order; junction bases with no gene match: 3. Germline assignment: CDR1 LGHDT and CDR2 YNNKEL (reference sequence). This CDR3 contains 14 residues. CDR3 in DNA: TGTGCCAGCAGCCAGCCGGGACAGGGGAACATTCAGTACTTC. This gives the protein CASSQPGQGNIQYF.

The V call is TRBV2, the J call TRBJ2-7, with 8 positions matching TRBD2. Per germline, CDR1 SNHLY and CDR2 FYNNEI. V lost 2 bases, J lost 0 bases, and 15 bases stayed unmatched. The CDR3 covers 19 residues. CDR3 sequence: CASSEYTGTSLSSSYEQYF. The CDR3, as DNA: TGTGCCAGCAGTGAATACACCGGGACTAGTCTTTCAAGCTCCTACGAGCAGTACTTC.

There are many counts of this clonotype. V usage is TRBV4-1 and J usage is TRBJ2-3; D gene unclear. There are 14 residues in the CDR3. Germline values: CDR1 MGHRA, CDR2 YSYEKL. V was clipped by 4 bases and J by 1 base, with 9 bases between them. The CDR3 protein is CASSPSAGTDTQYF. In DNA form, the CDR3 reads TGCGCCAGCAGCCCGTCCGCGGGCACAGATACGCAGTATTTT.

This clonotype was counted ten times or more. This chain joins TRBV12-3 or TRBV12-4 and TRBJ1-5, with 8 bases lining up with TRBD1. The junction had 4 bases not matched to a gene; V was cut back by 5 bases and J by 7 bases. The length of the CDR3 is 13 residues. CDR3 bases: TGTGCCAGCAGTCCTACAGGGGGACAGCCCCAGCATTTT. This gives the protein CASSPTGGQPQHF.

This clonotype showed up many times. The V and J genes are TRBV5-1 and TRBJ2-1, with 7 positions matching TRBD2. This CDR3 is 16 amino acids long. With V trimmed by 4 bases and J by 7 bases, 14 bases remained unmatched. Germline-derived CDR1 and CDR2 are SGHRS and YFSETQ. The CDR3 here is CASSEERFGGGNEQFF. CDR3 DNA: TGCGCCAGCAGCGAGGAGAGGTTCGGCGGGGGAAATGAGCAGTTCTTC. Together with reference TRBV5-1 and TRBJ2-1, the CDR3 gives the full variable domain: KAGVTQTPRYLIKTRGQQVTLSCSPISGHRSVSWYQQTPGQGLQFLFEYFSETQRNKGNFPGRFSGRQFSNSRSEMNVSTLELGDSALYLCASSEERFGGGNEQFFGPGTRLTVL.

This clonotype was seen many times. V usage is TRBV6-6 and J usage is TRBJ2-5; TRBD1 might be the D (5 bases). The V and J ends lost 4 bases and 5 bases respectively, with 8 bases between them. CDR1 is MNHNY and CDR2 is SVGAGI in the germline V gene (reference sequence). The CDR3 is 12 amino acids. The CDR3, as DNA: TGTGCCAGCAGTTCTTACAGGGAGACCCAGTACTTC. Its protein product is CASSSYRETQYF.